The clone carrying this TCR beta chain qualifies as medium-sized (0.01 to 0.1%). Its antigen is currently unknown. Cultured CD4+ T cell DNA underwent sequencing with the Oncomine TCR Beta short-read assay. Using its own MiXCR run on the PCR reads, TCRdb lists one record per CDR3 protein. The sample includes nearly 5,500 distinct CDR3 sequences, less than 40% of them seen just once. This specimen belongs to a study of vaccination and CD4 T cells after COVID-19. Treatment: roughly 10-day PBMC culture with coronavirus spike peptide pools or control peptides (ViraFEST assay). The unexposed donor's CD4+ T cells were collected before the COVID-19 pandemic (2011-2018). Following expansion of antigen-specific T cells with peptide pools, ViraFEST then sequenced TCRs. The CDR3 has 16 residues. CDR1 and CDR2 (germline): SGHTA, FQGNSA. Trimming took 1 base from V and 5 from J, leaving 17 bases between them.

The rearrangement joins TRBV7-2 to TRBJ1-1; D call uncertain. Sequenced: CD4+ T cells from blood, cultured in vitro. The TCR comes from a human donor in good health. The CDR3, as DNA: TGTGCCAGCAGCTTAGGCGGAGGGTTTAGGAGGACTGAAGCTTTCTTT. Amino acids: CASSLGGGFRRTEAFF.